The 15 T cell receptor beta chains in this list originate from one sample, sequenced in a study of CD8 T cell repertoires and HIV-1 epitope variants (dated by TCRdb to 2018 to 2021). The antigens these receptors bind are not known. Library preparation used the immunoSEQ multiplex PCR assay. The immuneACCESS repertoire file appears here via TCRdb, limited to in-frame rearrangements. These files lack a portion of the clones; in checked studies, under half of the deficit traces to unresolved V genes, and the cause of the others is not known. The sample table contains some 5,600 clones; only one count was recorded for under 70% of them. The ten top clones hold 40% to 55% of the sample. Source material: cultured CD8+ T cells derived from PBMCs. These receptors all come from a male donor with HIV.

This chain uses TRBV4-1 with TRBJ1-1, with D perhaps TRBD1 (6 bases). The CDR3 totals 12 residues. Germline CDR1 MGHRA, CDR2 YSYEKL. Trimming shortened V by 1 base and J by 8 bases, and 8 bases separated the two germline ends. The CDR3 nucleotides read TGCGCCAGCAGCCAAGGGACAGCCGAAGCTTTCTTT. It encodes CASSQGTAEAFF.

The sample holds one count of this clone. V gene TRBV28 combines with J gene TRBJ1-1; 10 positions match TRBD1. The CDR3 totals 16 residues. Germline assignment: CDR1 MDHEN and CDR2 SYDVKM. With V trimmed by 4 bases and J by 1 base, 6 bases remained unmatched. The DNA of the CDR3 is TGTGCCAGCAGTTCCCCCGGGACAGGGGCGAACACTGAAGCTTTCTTT. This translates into CASSSPGTGANTEAFF.

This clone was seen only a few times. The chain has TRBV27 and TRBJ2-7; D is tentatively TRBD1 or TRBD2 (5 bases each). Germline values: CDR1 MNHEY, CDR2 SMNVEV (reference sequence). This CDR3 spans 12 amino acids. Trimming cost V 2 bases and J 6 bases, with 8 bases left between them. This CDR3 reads CASSLGGSEQYF. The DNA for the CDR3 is TGTGCCAGCAGTTTAGGGGGTAGCGAGCAGTACTTC.

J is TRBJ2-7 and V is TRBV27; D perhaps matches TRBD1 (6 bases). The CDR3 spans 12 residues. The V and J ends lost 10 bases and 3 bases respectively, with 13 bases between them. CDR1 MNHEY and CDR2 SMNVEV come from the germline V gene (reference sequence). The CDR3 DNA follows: TGTGCCACCCGGGACACAGACTACGAGCAGTACTTC. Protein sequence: CATRDTDYEQYF.

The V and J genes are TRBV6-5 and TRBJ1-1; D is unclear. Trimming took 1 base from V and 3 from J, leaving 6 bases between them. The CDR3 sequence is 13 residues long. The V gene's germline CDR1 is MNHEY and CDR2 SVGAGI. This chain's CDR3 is CASSYFGDTEAFF. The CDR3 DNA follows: TGTGCCAGCAGTTACTTCGGAGACACTGAAGCTTTCTTT.

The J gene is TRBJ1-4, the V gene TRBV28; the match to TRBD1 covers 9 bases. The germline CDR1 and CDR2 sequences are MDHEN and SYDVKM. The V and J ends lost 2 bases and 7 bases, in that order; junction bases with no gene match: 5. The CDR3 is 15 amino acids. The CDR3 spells CASSLGTGMGEKLFF. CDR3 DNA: TGTGCCAGCAGTTTAGGGACAGGGATGGGTGAAAAACTGTTTTTT.

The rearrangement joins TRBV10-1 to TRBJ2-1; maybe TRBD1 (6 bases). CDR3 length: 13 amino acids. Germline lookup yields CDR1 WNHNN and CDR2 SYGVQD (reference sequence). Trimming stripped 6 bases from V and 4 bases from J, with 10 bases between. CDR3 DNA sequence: TGCGCCAGCAGCCGGACAGCGTACAATGAGCAGTTCTTC. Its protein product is CASSRTAYNEQFF.

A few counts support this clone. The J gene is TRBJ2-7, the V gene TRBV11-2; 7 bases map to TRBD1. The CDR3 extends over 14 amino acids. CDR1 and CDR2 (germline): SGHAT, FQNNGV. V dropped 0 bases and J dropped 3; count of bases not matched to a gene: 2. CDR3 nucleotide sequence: TGTGCCAGCAGCTTAGAGGGACAGAACTACGAGCAGTACTTC. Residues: CASSLEGQNYEQYF.

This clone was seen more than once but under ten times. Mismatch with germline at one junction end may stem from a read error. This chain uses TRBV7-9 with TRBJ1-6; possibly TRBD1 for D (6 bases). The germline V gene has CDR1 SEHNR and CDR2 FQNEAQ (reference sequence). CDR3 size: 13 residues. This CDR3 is CASNLQGNSPLHF. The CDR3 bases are TGTGCCAGCAACTTACAGGGAAATTCACCCCTCCACTTT.

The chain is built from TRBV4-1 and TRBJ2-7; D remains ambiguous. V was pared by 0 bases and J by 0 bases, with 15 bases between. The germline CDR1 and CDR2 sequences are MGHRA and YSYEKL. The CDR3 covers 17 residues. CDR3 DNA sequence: TGCGCCAGCAGCCAAGATCAGGTGGGCCCAATCTCCTACGAGCAGTACTTC. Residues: CASSQDQVGPISYEQYF.

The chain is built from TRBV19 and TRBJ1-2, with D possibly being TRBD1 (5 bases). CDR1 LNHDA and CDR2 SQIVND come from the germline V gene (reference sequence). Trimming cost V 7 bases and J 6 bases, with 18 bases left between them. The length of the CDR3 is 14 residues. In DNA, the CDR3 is TGTGCCAGTACCCCCCGGGACCCTCGACATGGCTACACCTTC. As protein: CASTPRDPRHGYTF.

CDR3 residues: CASSLAGYGTEAFF. CDR3 nucleotide sequence: TGTGCCAGCAGCTTAGCGGGATACGGAACTGAAGCTTTCTTT. The V gene is TRBV7-2, the J gene TRBJ1-1; D uncertain. The CDR3 sequence is 14 residues long. Germline assignment: CDR1 SGHTA and CDR2 FQGNSA. The ends were cut back, 0 bases at V and 5 bases at J, with 10 bases in the middle.

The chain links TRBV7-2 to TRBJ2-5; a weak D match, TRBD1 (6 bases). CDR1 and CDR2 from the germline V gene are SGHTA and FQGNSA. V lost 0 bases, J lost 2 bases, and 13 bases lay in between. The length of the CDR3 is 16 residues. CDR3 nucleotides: TGTGCCAGCAGCTTAGCGACAGGCCTAGGTCAAGAGACCCAGTACTTC. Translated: CASSLATGLGQETQYF.

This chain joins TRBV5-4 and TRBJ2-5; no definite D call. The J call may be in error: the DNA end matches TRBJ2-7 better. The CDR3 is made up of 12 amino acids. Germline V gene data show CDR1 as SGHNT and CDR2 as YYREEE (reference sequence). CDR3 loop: CASSFATYEQYF. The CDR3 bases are TGTGCCAGCAGCTTTGCGACCTACGAGCAGTACTTC.

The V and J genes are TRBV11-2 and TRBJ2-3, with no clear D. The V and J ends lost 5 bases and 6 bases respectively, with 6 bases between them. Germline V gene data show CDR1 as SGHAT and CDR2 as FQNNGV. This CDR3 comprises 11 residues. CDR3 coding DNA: TGTGCCAGCAGCCTGGAGGATACGCAGTATTTT. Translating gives CASSLEDTQYF.